Presented here are 2 T cell receptor beta chains from one specimen sequenced in a study of blood T cells in healthy people across ages. PCR was performed a second time for about 6 to 12 cycles using a sample-barcoded 5' primer and a J-beta primer mix. TCRdb independently ran MiXCR on the 5' RACE reads; one entry per CDR3 protein. The data contain hundreds of thousands of distinct CDR3 sequences, 56% of them singletons. Sequencing input: blood. These receptors all come from a man aged 40-49 years in good health.

The genes are TRBV7-9 and TRBJ1-5; D call uncertain. The germline V gene encodes CDR1 SEHNR and CDR2 FQNEAQ (reference sequence). V gave up 4 bases and J gave up 4 bases, with 17 bases separating them. The CDR3 length is 16 residues. The CDR3 region is CASSSIVSAANQPQHF. The CDR3 DNA reads TGTGCCAGCAGCTCAATAGTATCGGCAGCTAATCAGCCCCAGCATTTT.

V usage is TRBV5-1 and J usage is TRBJ2-3; D is undetermined. There are 14 residues in the CDR3. The germline gives CDR1 SGHRS, CDR2 YFSETQ. The V gene lost 1 base and the J gene lost 6 bases, with 12 bases spanning the gap. CDR3 amino acids: CASSLRVSEDTQYF. The CDR3 DNA reads TGCGCCAGCAGCTTGAGGGTTAGTGAGGATACGCAGTATTTT.